This T cell receptor beta chain was profiled in a study of T cell repertoires in cytomegalovirus infection. On the study more broadly: Both CMV infection and a matching HLA type were indicated by public TCR beta signatures. Study-wide results and limits: Carriers of CMV and the relevant HLA type were discriminated by public TCR beta frequency. Dominating the ex vivo response were HLA-C-restricted CMV-specific TCR beta clonotypes.

From the reads, TCRdb called clonotypes with MiXCR, one entry per CDR3 protein. Of approximately 500,000 distinct CDR3 sequences in the sample, 11% were seen once. This clonotype came up many times. Antigen: not known. Sample: PBMCs. This receptor was taken from a human donor in good health (CMV status not recorded). Some clones in this sample may be carry-over from other donors' samples.

CDR3: CATSRDYRVDQHF. CDR3 in DNA: TGTGCCACCAGCAGAGATTACCGGGTCGACCAGCATTTT. V and J are TRBV15 and TRBJ1-5; no definite D call. Trimming pared 0 bases from V and 12 bases from J, leaving 12 bases between. This CDR3 comprises 13 residues. CDR1 is LNHNV, CDR2 YYDKDF, per germline (reference sequence). Full variable domain (missing parts from reference TRBV15 and TRBJ1-5): DAMVIQNPRYQVTQFGKPVTLSCSQTLNHNVMYWYQQKSSQAPKLLFHYYDKDFNNEADTPDNFQSRRPNTSFCFLDIRSPGLGDTAMYLCATSRDYRVDQHFGDGTRLSIL.